This entry features one T cell receptor (beta chain) sequence. Its antigen remains unidentified. This entry is derived from a study of cytomegalovirus exposure and HLA in healthy donors. At the level of the study: Unique TCR beta sequences numbering about 100 million came from 150 million to 200 million T cells in an earlier analysis. Points from the study as a whole: Many donors shared some public TCRs, even though most TCR sequences were rare. Donor immune exposure was known only as CMV serostatus.

Researchers ran the PCR with 60 Vbeta and 13 Jbeta primers. The assay was immunoSEQ multiplex PCR, and TCRdb's table has in-frame clones only and misses some. This repertoire shows some 120,000 clones, approximately 69% found once; its top ten account for 3% to 5%. Trimming at V came to 3 bases and at J to 4 bases, leaving 6 bases not matched to a gene. CDR1 and CDR2 from the germline V gene are MNHEY and SVGAGI. This CDR3 spans 15 amino acids. This clonotype was sampled from a man in his forties in good health and CMV-seropositive. This sequence joins TRBV6-5 and TRBJ2-1; 7 bases map to TRBD1. Sequenced input: PBMCs. The DNA of the CDR3 is TGTGCCAGCAGTTATGACAGGGTCGATTACAATGAGCAGTTCTTC. It is translated as CASSYDRVDYNEQFF.